The rows below give T cell receptor beta chains drawn from one sample of a study of T cells in tuberculosis. Produced via immunoSEQ multiplex PCR; TCRdb's table is partial and in-frame only. The sample consists of 35,000 to 40,000 clones, 90% to 95% of them appearing once. Sequenced sample: PBMCs. The receptors shown here come from a donor aged 10 to 29 with latent tuberculosis or without tuberculosis infection. Some clones in this sample may be carry-over from other donors' samples. CDR3s include the opening cysteine and the closing phenylalanine or tryptophan. The order of the fields is clone size, J gene, V gene, CDR3 length, D gene, CDR3 DNA, CDR3 protein. D genes are given only for firm matches. The size of a clone is reported for some rows only, either as once, few or many, or as a class for expanded clones.

-	TRBJ1-6	TRBV5-1	14	-	TGCGCCAGCACCGTCGGTGCCTCAAATTCACCCCTCCACTTT	CASTVGASNSPLHF
-	TRBJ1-2	TRBV7-9	13	-	TGTGCCAGCAACCTTATAGCTAACTATGGCTACACCTTC	CASNLIANYGYTF
once	TRBJ2-7	TRBV11-3	15	-	TGTGCCAGCAGCCTAACAGGGTCCCTGACTTACGAGCAGTACTTC	CASSLTGSLTYEQYF
-	TRBJ1-3	TRBV4-1	17	-	TGCGCCAGCAGCCAAGATGCGGTATTGGGAGCTGGAAACACCATATATTTT	CASSQDAVLGAGNTIYF
-	TRBJ2-1	TRBV10-3	18	TRBD2	TGTGCCATCAGTGAGTCGAAGTCCGGGAGGGACCTTTACAATGAGCAGTTCTTC	CAISESKSGRDLYNEQFF
-	TRBJ1-4	TRBV6-6	14	-	TGTGCCAGCAGCTGGACAGTTGCAAATGAAAAACTGTTTTTT	CASSWTVANEKLFF
-	TRBJ2-1	TRBV11-3	12	-	TGTGCCAGCAGCTTAAAAACGGGAGTGCAGTTCTTC	CASSLKTGVQFF
-	TRBJ1-1	TRBV5-6	16	TRBD1	TGTGCCAGCAGCCACTCCTCCAGGGGGCCGAACACTGAAGCTTTCTTT	CASSHSSRGPNTEAFF
-	TRBJ2-3	TRBV4-3	16	TRBD2	TGCGCCAGCAGCCAAACTAGCGGGGGGGCTCCCGATACGCAGTATTTT	CASSQTSGGAPDTQYF
-	TRBJ2-2	TRBV7-2	13	-	TGTGCCAGCAGAAACAGGGCTCCCGGGGAGCTGTTTTTT	CASRNRAPGELFF
-	TRBJ1-2	TRBV30	15	TRBD1	TGTGCCTGGAGTTTCTCCGGGACAGGATCTTATGGCTACACCTTC	CAWSFSGTGSYGYTF
-	TRBJ2-3	TRBV5-6	17	-	TGTGCCAGCAGCCCCGACGCCGTCGGGGTTGTTGGAGATACGCAGTATTTT	CASSPDAVGVVGDTQYF
-	TRBJ1-1	TRBV7-2	15	TRBD1	TGTGCCAGCAGCAATTACAGGGGGCCCTTCACTGAAGCTTTCTTT	CASSNYRGPFTEAFF
-	TRBJ2-3	TRBV5-6	11	-	TGTGCCAGCAGCCAGACAGATACGCAGTATTTT	CASSQTDTQYF
-	TRBJ2-2	TRBV19	15	TRBD1	TGTGCCAGTAGTATGGCCCGGACAGGGGTCGGGGAGCTGTTTTTT	CASSMARTGVGELFF
-	TRBJ2-5	TRBV20-1	10	-	TGCAGTGCTCCGCAAGAGACCCAGTACTTC	CSAPQETQYF
-	TRBJ1-2	TRBV7-9	13	-	TGTGCCAGCAGTGCAAACCGGGGGGATGGCTACACCTTC	CASSANRGDGYTF
-	TRBJ2-7	TRBV5-6	12	-	TGTGCCAGCAGCTTGACAGGGCGCGAGCAGTACTTC	CASSLTGREQYF
-	TRBJ2-1	TRBV19	14	-	TGTGCCAGTAGCCGTCCGAGCTCCTACAATGAGCAGTTCTTC	CASSRPSSYNEQFF
-	TRBJ2-2	TRBV7-2	16	-	TGTGCCAGCAGCTTAGCGGCTAGCGTCGTCACCGGGGAGCTGTTTTTT	CASSLAASVVTGELFF
-	TRBJ1-5	TRBV6-6	14	TRBD1	TGTGCCAGCAGTTTGACAGGGACGAATCAGCCCCAGCATTTT	CASSLTGTNQPQHF
-	TRBJ1-2	TRBV7-2	16	-	TGTGCCAGCAGCTTAGCGTTTCGTACAGGAAACTATGGCTACACCTTC	CASSLAFRTGNYGYTF
once	TRBJ2-7	TRBV6-5	15	-	TGTGCCAGCAGCACCCGGGACACCCCCACCTACGAGCAGTACTTC	CASSTRDTPTYEQYF
-	TRBJ1-1	TRBV15	15	TRBD1	TGTGCCACCAGCCGGTCAGGGACAGGGAACACTGAAGCTTTCTTT	CATSRSGTGNTEAFF
medium-sized	TRBJ1-3	TRBV5-1	13	-	TGCGCCAGCAGCTCAGGGGTCGGAAACACCATATATTTT	CASSSGVGNTIYF
-	TRBJ2-1	TRBV10-3	14	TRBD2	TGTGCCATCAGTTCCGGGACTAGCGGCAATGAGCAGTTCTTC	CAISSGTSGNEQFF
-	TRBJ1-2	TRBV4-1	13	-	TGCGCCAGCAGCCAAATATTTTCGGGGTTACCCCCCTTC	CASSQIFSGLPPF
-	TRBJ2-1	TRBV2	13	TRBD1	TGTGCCAGCATAGGGGGCTATTACAATGAGCAGTTCTTC	CASIGGYYNEQFF
-	TRBJ1-2	TRBV4-3	16	-	TGCGCCAGCAGCCCGAGTATGAGGTCCGGAACCTATGGCTACACCTTC	CASSPSMRSGTYGYTF
-	TRBJ1-2	TRBV29-1	10	-	TGCAGCGTTGATTCAAATGGCTACACCTTC	CSVDSNGYTF
-	TRBJ2-3	TRBV7-6	16	-	TGTGCCAGCAGAGAGTTCGGCGGGGGCCAAACAGATACGCAGTATTTT	CASREFGGGQTDTQYF
-	TRBJ1-2	TRBV27	15	-	TGTGCCAGCAGCAAAAACAGGGATCCCTCTTATGGCTACACCTTC	CASSKNRDPSYGYTF
-	TRBJ1-1	TRBV5-3	15	TRBD1	TGTGCCAGAAGCTTCTCGGGACAGGGGGTGACTGAAGCTTTCTTT	CARSFSGQGVTEAFF
-	TRBJ2-1	TRBV7-9	15	TRBD1	TGTGCCAGCAGCTCCCCGGACAGGGGCTCGGGTGAGCAGTTCTTC	CASSSPDRGSGEQFF
-	TRBJ1-4	TRBV9	14	TRBD1	TGTGCCAGCACCCCAGGGGGCCGAGATGAAAAACTGTTTTTT	CASTPGGRDEKLFF
-	TRBJ2-3	TRBV10-3	16	TRBD1	TGTGCCATCAGTGACGGTGACAGGGAAGGGACAGATACGCAGTATTTT	CAISDGDREGTDTQYF
-	TRBJ1-1	TRBV5-6	15	-	TGTGCCAGCAGCTTCCGAGAACTGAAGAACACTGAAGCTTTCTTT	CASSFRELKNTEAFF
-	TRBJ2-3	TRBV11-2	14	-	TGTGCCAGCAGCTTGACAGGCGGGACAGATACGCAGTATTTT	CASSLTGGTDTQYF
-	TRBJ2-1	TRBV13	20	-	TGTGCCAGCAGCTTAGAGGGGACAGGGCTGCCGAAGGGACTAGTCAATGAGCAGTTCTTC	CASSLEGTGLPKGLVNEQFF
-	TRBJ1-1	TRBV11-2	15	TRBD1	TGTGCCAGCAGCCGACCCGACAGGGCCCTATTTGAAGCTTTCTTT	CASSRPDRALFEAFF
-	TRBJ1-2	TRBV5-1	15	TRBD1	TGCGCCAGCAGCCTGCGGCCGGACAGGGTAGATGGCTACACCTTC	CASSLRPDRVDGYTF
-	TRBJ1-1	TRBV12-5	13	TRBD1	TGTGCTAGTGGTGACGGGACAGGGACTGAAGCTTTCTTT	CASGDGTGTEAFF
-	TRBJ1-2	TRBV4-1	15	-	TGCGCCAGCAGCCTACTTGGGCGAAGTACCTATGCCTACACCTTC	CASSLLGRSTYAYTF
-	TRBJ1-1	TRBV9	17	TRBD1	TGTGCCAGCAGCGTGGGACAGGGAAGGGATGGCGTCACTGAAGCTTTCTTT	CASSVGQGRDGVTEAFF
-	TRBJ2-3	TRBV6-1	15	-	TGTGCCAGCAGTGAGCGGCTCAGAAGCACAGATACGCAGTATTTT	CASSERLRSTDTQYF
-	TRBJ1-6	TRBV27	17	TRBD1	TGTGCCAGCAGTCGACATCCCTCACAGGGGGCCGAATCACCCCTCCACTTT	CASSRHPSQGAESPLHF
-	TRBJ2-3	TRBV2	15	-	TGTGCCAGCAGTGAAGAGAGGGATAGCACAGATACGCAGTATTTT	CASSEERDSTDTQYF
-	TRBJ1-1	TRBV27	14	-	TGTGCCAGCAGTCCCCAGGGGCAGAACACTGAAGCTTTCTTT	CASSPQGQNTEAFF
-	TRBJ1-4	TRBV5-6	15	TRBD1	TGTGCCAGCAGCTCGACAGGGAAGACTAATGAAAAACTGTTTTTT	CASSSTGKTNEKLFF
-	TRBJ1-3	TRBV7-8	16	-	TGTGCCAGCAGCTGGACAGTGACCTTCTCTGGAAACACCATATATTTT	CASSWTVTFSGNTIYF
-	TRBJ2-1	TRBV19	14	-	TGTGCCAGTAGTGAGGTTAGCTCCTACAATGAGCAGTTCTTC	CASSEVSSYNEQFF
-	TRBJ2-3	TRBV28	17	TRBD1	TGTGCCAGCAGTGATACCTCGGGACAGTCCCTCACAGATACGCAGTATTTT	CASSDTSGQSLTDTQYF
once	TRBJ2-7	TRBV14	14	-	TGTGCCAGCAGCCAAGAGGGGGGCTCCTACGAGCAGTACTTC	CASSQEGGSYEQYF
few	TRBJ1-2	TRBV5-6	15	-	TGTGCCAGCAGCTTATTGTCAGGGGCTGGCTATGGCTACACCTTC	CASSLLSGAGYGYTF
-	TRBJ1-2	TRBV6-1	14	-	TGTGCCAGCAGTGGAGGGTATGAGGCCTATGGCTACACCTTC	CASSGGYEAYGYTF